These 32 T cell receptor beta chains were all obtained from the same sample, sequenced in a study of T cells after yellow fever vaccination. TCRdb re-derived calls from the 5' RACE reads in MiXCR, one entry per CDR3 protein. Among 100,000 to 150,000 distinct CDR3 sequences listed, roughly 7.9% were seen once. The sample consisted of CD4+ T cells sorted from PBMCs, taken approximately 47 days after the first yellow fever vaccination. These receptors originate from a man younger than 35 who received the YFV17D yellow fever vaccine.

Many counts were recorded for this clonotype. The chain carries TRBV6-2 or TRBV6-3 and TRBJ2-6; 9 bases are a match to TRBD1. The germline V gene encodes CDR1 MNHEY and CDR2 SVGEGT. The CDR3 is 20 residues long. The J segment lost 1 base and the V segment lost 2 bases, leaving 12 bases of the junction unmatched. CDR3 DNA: TGTGCCAGCAGTTACCTCGGACAGGGGCTCCAAGGGTCTGGGGCCAACGTCCTGACTTTC. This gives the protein CASSYLGQGLQGSGANVLTF.

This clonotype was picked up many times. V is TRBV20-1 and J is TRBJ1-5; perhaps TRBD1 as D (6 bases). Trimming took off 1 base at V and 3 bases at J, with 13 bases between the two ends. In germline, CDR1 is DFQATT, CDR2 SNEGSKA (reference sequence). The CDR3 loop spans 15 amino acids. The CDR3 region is CSARVGGGDNQPQHF. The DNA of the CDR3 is TGCAGTGCTAGAGTGGGGGGGGGCGACAATCAGCCCCAGCATTTT.

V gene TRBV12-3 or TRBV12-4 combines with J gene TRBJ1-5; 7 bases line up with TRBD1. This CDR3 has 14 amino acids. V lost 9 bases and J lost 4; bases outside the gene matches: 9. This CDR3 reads CASMGQWGNQPQHF. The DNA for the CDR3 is TGTGCCAGTATGGGACAGTGGGGTAATCAGCCCCAGCATTTT.

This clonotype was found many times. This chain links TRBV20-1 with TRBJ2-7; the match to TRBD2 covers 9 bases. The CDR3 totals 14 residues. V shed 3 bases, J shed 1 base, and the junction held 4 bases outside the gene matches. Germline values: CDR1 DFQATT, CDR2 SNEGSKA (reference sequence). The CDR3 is CSASHSGGSYEQYF. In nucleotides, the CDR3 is TGCAGTGCTAGTCATAGCGGGGGATCCTACGAGCAGTACTTC.

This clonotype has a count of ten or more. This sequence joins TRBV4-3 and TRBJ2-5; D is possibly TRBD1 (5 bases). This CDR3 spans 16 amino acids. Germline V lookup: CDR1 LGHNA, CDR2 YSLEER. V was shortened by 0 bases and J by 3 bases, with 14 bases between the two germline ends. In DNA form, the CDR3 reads TGCGCCAGCAGCCAAGATAATCGAGGCAGGGAAGAGACCCAGTACTTC. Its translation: CASSQDNRGREETQYF.

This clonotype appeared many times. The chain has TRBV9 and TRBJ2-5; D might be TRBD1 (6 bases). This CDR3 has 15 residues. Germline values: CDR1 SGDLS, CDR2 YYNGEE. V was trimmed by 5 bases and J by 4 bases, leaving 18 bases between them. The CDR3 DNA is TGTGCCAGCAGTGAACAAAACAGGGAAGGAGAGACCCAGTACTTC. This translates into CASSEQNREGETQYF.

DNA for the CDR3: TGTGCCTCGGACACGCGGACAGTTAATTCACCCCTCCACTTT. Translated, it gives CASDTRTVNSPLHF. The J gene is TRBJ1-6, the V gene TRBV30, with TRBD1 as a possible D gene (6 bases). V was clipped by 7 bases and J by 6 bases, with 16 bases between them. The CDR3 totals 14 residues. Germline values: CDR1 GTSNPN, CDR2 SVGIG (reference sequence).

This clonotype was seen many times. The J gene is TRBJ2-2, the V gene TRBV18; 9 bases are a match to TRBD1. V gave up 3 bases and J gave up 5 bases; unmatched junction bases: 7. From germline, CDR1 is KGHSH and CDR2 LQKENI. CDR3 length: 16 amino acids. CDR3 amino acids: CASSPFSGTGTGELFF. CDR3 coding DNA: TGTGCCAGCTCACCGTTTTCCGGGACAGGGACCGGGGAGCTGTTTTTT.

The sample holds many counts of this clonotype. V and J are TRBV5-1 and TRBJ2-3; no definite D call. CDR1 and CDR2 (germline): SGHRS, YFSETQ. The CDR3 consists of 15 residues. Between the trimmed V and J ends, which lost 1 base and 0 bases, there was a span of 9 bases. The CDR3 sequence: CASSLSVGSTDTQYF. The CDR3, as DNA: TGCGCCAGCAGCTTGAGTGTCGGGAGCACAGATACGCAGTATTTT. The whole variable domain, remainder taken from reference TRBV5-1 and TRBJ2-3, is KAGVTQTPRYLIKTRGQQVTLSCSPISGHRSVSWYQQTPGQGLQFLFEYFSETQRNKGNFPGRFSGRQFSNSRSEMNVSTLELGDSALYLCASSLSVGSTDTQYFGPGTRLTVL.

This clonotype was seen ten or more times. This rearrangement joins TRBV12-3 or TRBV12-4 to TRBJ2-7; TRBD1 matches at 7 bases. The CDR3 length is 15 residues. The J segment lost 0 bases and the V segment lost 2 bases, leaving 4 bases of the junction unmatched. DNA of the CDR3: TGTGCCAGCAGTTTACACGCAGGGGGCTCCTACGAGCAGTACTTC. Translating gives CASSLHAGGSYEQYF.

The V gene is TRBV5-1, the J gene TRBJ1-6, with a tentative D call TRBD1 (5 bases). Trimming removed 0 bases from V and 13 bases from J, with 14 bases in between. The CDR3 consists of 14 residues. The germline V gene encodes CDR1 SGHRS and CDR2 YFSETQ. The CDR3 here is CASSLERGTSPLHF. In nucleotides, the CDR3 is TGCGCCAGCAGCTTGGAAAGGGGAACTTCTCCCCTCCACTTT.

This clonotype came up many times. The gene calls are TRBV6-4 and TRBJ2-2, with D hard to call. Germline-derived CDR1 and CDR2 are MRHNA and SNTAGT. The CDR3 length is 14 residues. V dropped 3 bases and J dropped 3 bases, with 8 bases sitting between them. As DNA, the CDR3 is TGTGCCAGCAGTGAGGGCTACCACACCGGGGAGCTGTTTTTT. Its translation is CASSEGYHTGELFF.

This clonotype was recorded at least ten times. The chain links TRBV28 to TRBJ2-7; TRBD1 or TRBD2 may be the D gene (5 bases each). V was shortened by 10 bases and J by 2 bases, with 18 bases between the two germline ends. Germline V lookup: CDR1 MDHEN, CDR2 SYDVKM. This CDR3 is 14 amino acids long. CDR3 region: CANHSSGGTYEQYF. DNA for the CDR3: TGTGCCAACCATAGTTCTGGGGGAACCTACGAGCAGTACTTC.

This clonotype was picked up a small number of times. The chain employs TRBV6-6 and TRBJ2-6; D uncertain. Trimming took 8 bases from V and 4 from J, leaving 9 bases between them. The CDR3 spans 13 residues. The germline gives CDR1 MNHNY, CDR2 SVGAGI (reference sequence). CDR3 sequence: CASSQRGANVLTF. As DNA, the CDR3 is TGTGCCAGCTCCCAGAGGGGGGCCAACGTCCTGACTTTC.

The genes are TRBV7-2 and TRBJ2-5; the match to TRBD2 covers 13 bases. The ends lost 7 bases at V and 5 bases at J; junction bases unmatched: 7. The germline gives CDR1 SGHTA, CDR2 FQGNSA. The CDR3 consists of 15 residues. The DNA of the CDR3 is TGTGCCAGCACTCCGGGGACTAGCGGGGCGGAGACCCAGTACTTC. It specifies CASTPGTSGAETQYF.

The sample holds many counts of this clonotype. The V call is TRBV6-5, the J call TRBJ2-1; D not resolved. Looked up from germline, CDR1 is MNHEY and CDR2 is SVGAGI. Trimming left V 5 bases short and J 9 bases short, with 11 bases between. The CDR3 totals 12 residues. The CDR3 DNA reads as TGTGCCAGCAGTGCGAAGCCCCTTGAGCAGTTCTTC. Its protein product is CASSAKPLEQFF.

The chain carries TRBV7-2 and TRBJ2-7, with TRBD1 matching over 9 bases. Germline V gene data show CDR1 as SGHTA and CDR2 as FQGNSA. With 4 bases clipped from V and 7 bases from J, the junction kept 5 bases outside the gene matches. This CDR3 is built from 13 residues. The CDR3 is CASSSNRGQEQYV. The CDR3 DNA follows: TGTGCCAGCAGCTCTAACAGGGGGCAAGAGCAGTACGTC.

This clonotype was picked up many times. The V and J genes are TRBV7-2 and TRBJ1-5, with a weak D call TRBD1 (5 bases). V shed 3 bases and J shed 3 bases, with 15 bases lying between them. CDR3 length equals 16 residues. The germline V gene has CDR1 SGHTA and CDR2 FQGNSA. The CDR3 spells CASSFTGAGDNQPQHF. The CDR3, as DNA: TGTGCCAGCAGCTTTACCGGGGCCGGGGACAATCAGCCCCAGCATTTT.

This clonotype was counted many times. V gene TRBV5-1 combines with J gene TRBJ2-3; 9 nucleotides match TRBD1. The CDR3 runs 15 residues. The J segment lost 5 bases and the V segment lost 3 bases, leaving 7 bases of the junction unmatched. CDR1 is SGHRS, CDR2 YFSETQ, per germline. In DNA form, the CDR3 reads TGCGCCAGCAGCTCCGGGACAGGGAGAGTAGATACGCAGTATTTT. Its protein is CASSSGTGRVDTQYF.

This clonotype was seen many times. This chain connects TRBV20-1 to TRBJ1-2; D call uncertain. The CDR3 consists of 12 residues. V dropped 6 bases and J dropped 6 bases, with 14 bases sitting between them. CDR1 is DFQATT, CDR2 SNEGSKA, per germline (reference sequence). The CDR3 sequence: CSAADKGDGYTF. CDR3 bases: TGCAGTGCCGCAGACAAGGGCGATGGCTACACCTTC.

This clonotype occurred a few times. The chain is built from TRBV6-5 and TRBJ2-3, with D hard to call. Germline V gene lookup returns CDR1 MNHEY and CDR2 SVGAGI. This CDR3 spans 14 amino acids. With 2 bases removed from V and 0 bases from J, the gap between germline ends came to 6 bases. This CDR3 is CASSYVSSTDTQYF. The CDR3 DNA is TGTGCCAGCAGTTACGTTTCTAGCACAGATACGCAGTATTTT.

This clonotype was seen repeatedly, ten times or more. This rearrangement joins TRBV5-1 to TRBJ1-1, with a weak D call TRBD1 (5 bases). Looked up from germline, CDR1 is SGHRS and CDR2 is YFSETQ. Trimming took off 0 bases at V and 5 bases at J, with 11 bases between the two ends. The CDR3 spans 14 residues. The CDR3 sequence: CASSLGGGGTEAFF. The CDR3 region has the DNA TGCGCCAGCAGCTTGGGTGGGGGTGGAACTGAAGCTTTCTTT. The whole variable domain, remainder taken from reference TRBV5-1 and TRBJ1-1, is KAGVTQTPRYLIKTRGQQVTLSCSPISGHRSVSWYQQTPGQGLQFLFEYFSETQRNKGNFPGRFSGRQFSNSRSEMNVSTLELGDSALYLCASSLGGGGTEAFFGQGTRLTVV.

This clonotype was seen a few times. This chain's CDR3 is CASSPTPSGGSPYEQYF. The CDR3 bases are TGTGCCAGCTCACCAACGCCTAGCGGGGGGTCCCCCTACGAGCAGTACTTC. This chain joins TRBV18 and TRBJ2-7, with TRBD2 matching over 11 bases. The CDR3 totals 17 residues. Trimming cost V 2 bases and J 2 bases; bases outside gene matches: 8. Germline CDR1 is KGHSH and CDR2 is LQKENI. Filled out from reference TRBV18 and TRBJ2-7, the complete variable domain reads NAGVMQNPRHLVRRRGQEARLRCSPMKGHSHVYWYRQLPEEGLKFMVYLQKENIIDESGMPKERFSAEFPKEGPSILRIQQVVRGDSAAYFCASSPTPSGGSPYEQYFGPGTRLTVT.

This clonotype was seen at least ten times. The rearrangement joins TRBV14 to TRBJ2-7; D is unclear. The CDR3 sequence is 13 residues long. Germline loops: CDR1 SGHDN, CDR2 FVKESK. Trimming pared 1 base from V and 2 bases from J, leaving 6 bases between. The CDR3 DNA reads TGTGCCAGCAGCCAAGGTCTCGCCTACGAGCAGTACGTC. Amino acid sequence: CASSQGLAYEQYV.

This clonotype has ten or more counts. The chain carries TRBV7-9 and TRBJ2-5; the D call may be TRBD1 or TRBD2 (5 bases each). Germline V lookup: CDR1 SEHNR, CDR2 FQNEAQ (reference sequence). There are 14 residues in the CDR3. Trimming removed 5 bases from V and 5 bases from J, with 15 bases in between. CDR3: CASSDPGRTETQYF. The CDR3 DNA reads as TGTGCCAGCAGCGACCCGGGGCGTACGGAGACCCAGTACTTC.

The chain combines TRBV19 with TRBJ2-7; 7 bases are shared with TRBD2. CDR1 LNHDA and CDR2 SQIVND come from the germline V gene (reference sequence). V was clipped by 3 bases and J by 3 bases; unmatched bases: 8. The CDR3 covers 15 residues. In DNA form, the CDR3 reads TGTGCCAGTAGTATGGGCGGGGGTTCCATCTACGAGCAGTACTTC. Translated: CASSMGGGSIYEQYF.

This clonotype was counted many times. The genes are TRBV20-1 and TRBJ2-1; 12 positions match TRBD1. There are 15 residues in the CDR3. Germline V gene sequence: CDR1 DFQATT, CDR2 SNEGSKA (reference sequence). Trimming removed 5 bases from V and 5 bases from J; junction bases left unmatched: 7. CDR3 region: CSAVPGQGADNEQFF. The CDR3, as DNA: TGCAGTGCTGTTCCGGGACAGGGGGCAGACAATGAGCAGTTCTTC.

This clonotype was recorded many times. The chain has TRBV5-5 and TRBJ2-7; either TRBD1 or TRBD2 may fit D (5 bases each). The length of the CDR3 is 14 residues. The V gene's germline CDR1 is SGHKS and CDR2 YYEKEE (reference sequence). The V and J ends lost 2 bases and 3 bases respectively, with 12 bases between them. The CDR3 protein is CASSFGLGVYEQYV. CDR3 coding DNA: TGTGCCAGCAGCTTTGGACTGGGGGTCTACGAGCAGTACGTC.

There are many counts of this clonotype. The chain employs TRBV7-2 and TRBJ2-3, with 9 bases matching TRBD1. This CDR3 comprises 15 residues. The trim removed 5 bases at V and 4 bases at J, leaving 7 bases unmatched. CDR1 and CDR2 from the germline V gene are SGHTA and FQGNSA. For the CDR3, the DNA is TGTGCCAGCAGCCCGGACAGGGGCTACTCAGATACGCAGTATTTT. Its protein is CASSPDRGYSDTQYF.

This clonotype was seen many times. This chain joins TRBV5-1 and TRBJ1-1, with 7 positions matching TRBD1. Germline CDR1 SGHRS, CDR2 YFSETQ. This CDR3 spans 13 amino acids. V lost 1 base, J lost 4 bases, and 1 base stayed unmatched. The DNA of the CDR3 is TGCGCCAGCAGCTTGCAGGGGGGCACTGAAGCTTTCTTT. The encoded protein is CASSLQGGTEAFF.

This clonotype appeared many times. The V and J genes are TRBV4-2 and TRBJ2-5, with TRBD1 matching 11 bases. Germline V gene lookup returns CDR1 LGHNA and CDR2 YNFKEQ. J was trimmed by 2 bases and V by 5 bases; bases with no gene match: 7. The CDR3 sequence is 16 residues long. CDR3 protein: CASSLGGQGAQETQYF. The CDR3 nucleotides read TGTGCCAGCAGCTTAGGAGGACAGGGGGCGCAAGAGACCCAGTACTTC.

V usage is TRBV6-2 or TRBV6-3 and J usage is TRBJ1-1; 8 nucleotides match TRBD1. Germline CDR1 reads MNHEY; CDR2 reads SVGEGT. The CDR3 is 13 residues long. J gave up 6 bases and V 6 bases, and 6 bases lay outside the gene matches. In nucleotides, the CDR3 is TGTGCCAGCAGGTCCTCGGACAGGGCTGAAGCTTTCTTT. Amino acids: CASRSSDRAEAFF.